Listed below are T cell receptor beta chains from one sample, sequenced in a study of T cell changes during pregnancy in multiple sclerosis. Sequencing was performed with immunoSEQ multiplex PCR; in TCRdb, only in-frame clones are kept and a portion is missing. The sample records roughly 42,000 clones, 75% to 95% being singletons. The input for sequencing was CD4+ T cells from peripheral blood mononuclear cells, taken in the second trimester of pregnancy. The receptors originated from a female donor in good health, enrolled as a control in a pregnancy study. CDR3s include the opening cysteine and the closing phenylalanine or tryptophan. A D gene is named only where the DNA matches it firmly. A clone size is listed for some rows: how often the clone was seen (once, few, many), or a class if it is expanded.

clone_size: NA; v_call: TRBV4-3; j_call: TRBJ2-3; d_call: TRBD2; cdr3_aa: CASSQQATSGSTDTQYF; cdr3_nt: TGCGCCAGCAGCCAACAAGCAACTAGCGGAAGCACAGATACGCAGTATTTT
clone_size: NA; v_call: TRBV18; j_call: TRBJ2-2; d_call: NA; cdr3_aa: CASSPFQGDSGELFF; cdr3_nt: TGTGCCAGCTCACCATTCCAGGGCGATTCCGGGGAGCTGTTTTTT
clone_size: NA; v_call: TRBV28; j_call: TRBJ2-5; d_call: NA; cdr3_aa: CASSLARGSGETQYF; cdr3_nt: TGTGCCAGCAGTTTAGCCCGAGGCAGTGGAGAGACCCAGTACTTC
clone_size: NA; v_call: TRBV29-1; j_call: TRBJ2-5; d_call: NA; cdr3_aa: CSVERQTNLETQYF; cdr3_nt: TGCAGCGTTGAACGACAGACAAATTTAGAGACCCAGTACTTC
clone_size: few; v_call: TRBV7-2; j_call: TRBJ2-2; d_call: TRBD2; cdr3_aa: CASSLGGTSENTGELFF; cdr3_nt: TGTGCCAGCAGCTTAGGAGGGACTAGCGAGAACACCGGGGAGCTGTTTTTT
clone_size: NA; v_call: TRBV6-1; j_call: TRBJ1-5; d_call: NA; cdr3_aa: CASSENSDRRWENQPQHF; cdr3_nt: TGTGCCAGCAGTGAAAATAGTGACAGGCGATGGGAGAATCAGCCCCAGCATTTT
clone_size: NA; v_call: TRBV27; j_call: TRBJ2-7; d_call: NA; cdr3_aa: CASSFQPGSTYEQYF; cdr3_nt: TGTGCCAGCAGCTTCCAACCGGGTTCCACCTACGAGCAGTACTTC
clone_size: NA; v_call: TRBV2; j_call: TRBJ1-4; d_call: NA; cdr3_aa: CASSERGGAREKLFF; cdr3_nt: TGTGCCAGCAGTGAACGGGGAGGGGCTAGGGAAAAACTGTTTTTT
clone_size: few; v_call: TRBV5-1; j_call: TRBJ2-7; d_call: TRBD1; cdr3_aa: CASLNRGPYEQYF; cdr3_nt: TGCGCCAGCCTAAACAGGGGACCCTACGAGCAGTACTTC
clone_size: NA; v_call: TRBV9; j_call: TRBJ2-3; d_call: NA; cdr3_aa: CASSPGTIATDTQYF; cdr3_nt: TGTGCCAGCAGCCCGGGGACAATCGCGACAGATACGCAGTATTTT
clone_size: NA; v_call: TRBV9; j_call: TRBJ1-3; d_call: NA; cdr3_aa: CASSVGSANTIYF; cdr3_nt: TGTGCCAGCAGCGTAGGGTCCGCGAACACCATATATTTT
clone_size: NA; v_call: TRBV27; j_call: TRBJ1-5; d_call: TRBD1; cdr3_aa: CASTRGRGQPQHF; cdr3_nt: TGTGCCAGCACCCGGGGCAGGGGGCAGCCCCAGCATTTT
clone_size: NA; v_call: TRBV5-8; j_call: TRBJ1-2; d_call: NA; cdr3_aa: CASSRPARRVGYTF; cdr3_nt: TGTGCCAGCAGCCGCCCAGCACGTCGGGTTGGCTACACCTTC
clone_size: NA; v_call: TRBV10-3; j_call: TRBJ2-1; d_call: TRBD2; cdr3_aa: CAIGGTSGRGEQFF; cdr3_nt: TGTGCCATCGGGGGGACTAGCGGGAGAGGTGAGCAGTTCTTC
clone_size: NA; v_call: TRBV11-2; j_call: TRBJ2-1; d_call: NA; cdr3_aa: CASSSVGAGRNEQFF; cdr3_nt: TGTGCCAGCAGCTCCGTAGGGGCTGGAAGAAATGAGCAGTTCTTC
clone_size: once; v_call: TRBV7-3; j_call: TRBJ2-2; d_call: NA; cdr3_aa: CASSLTPASMNTGELFF; cdr3_nt: TGTGCCAGCAGCTTAACCCCAGCTAGTATGAACACCGGGGAGCTGTTTTTT
clone_size: NA; v_call: TRBV7-3; j_call: TRBJ2-5; d_call: TRBD1; cdr3_aa: CASSPRGTGSGETQYF; cdr3_nt: TGTGCCAGCAGCCCGAGGGGGACAGGGAGTGGTGAGACCCAGTACTTC
clone_size: NA; v_call: TRBV30; j_call: TRBJ1-2; d_call: NA; cdr3_aa: CAWSVQGALYGYTF; cdr3_nt: TGTGCCTGGAGTGTACAAGGGGCGCTTTATGGCTACACCTTC
clone_size: NA; v_call: TRBV5-1; j_call: TRBJ2-2; d_call: TRBD1; cdr3_aa: CASSSDRGPTGELFF; cdr3_nt: TGCGCCAGCAGCTCCGACAGGGGGCCTACCGGGGAGCTGTTTTTT
clone_size: NA; v_call: TRBV7-3; j_call: TRBJ2-1; d_call: NA; cdr3_aa: CASSLMAGYNEQFF; cdr3_nt: TGTGCCAGCAGCTTAATGGCGGGGTACAATGAGCAGTTCTTC
clone_size: NA; v_call: TRBV6-7; j_call: TRBJ1-2; d_call: NA; cdr3_aa: CASSYRTGFNYGYTF; cdr3_nt: TGTGCCAGCAGTTACCGCACAGGGTTCAACTATGGCTACACCTTC
clone_size: NA; v_call: TRBV15; j_call: TRBJ2-1; d_call: NA; cdr3_aa: CATSRARDEQFF; cdr3_nt: TGTGCCACCAGCAGAGCTAGAGATGAGCAGTTCTTC
clone_size: NA; v_call: TRBV27; j_call: TRBJ1-2; d_call: NA; cdr3_aa: CASSLTPSGSYGYTF; cdr3_nt: TGTGCCAGCAGTCTGACCCCCAGCGGTAGTTATGGCTACACCTTC
clone_size: NA; v_call: TRBV5-5; j_call: TRBJ2-1; d_call: TRBD2; cdr3_aa: CASSGGTSPREQFF; cdr3_nt: TGTGCCAGCAGCGGCGGGACTAGCCCGCGTGAGCAGTTCTTC
clone_size: few; v_call: TRBV7-8; j_call: TRBJ2-7; d_call: NA; cdr3_aa: CASSLGGFDEQYF; cdr3_nt: TGTGCCAGCAGCTTAGGCGGATTCGACGAGCAGTACTTC
clone_size: NA; v_call: TRBV7-2; j_call: TRBJ2-7; d_call: TRBD1; cdr3_aa: CASSLNGDRHYEQYF; cdr3_nt: TGTGCCAGCAGCTTAAATGGGGACAGGCACTACGAGCAGTACTTC
clone_size: NA; v_call: TRBV7-2; j_call: TRBJ1-3; d_call: TRBD1; cdr3_aa: CASSLVYRGDTIYF; cdr3_nt: TGTGCCAGCAGCTTAGTGTACAGGGGGGACACCATATATTTT
clone_size: NA; v_call: TRBV6-1; j_call: TRBJ1-5; d_call: TRBD1; cdr3_aa: CASKNRGKMTQHF; cdr3_nt: TGTGCCAGCAAAAACAGGGGGAAAATGACCCAGCATTTT
clone_size: NA; v_call: TRBV19; j_call: TRBJ2-1; d_call: NA; cdr3_aa: CASTAGTLPNNEQFF; cdr3_nt: TGTGCCAGTACCGCAGGGACTCTTCCAAATAATGAGCAGTTCTTC
clone_size: NA; v_call: TRBV30; j_call: TRBJ2-7; d_call: NA; cdr3_aa: CAWTRPGSPYEQYF; cdr3_nt: TGTGCCTGGACCCGTCCGGGGTCTCCCTACGAGCAGTACTTC
clone_size: once; v_call: TRBV7-6; j_call: TRBJ1-1; d_call: NA; cdr3_aa: CASSQTGGNTEAFF; cdr3_nt: TGTGCCAGCAGCCAAACGGGGGGAAACACTGAAGCTTTCTTT
clone_size: NA; v_call: TRBV4-1; j_call: TRBJ2-1; d_call: TRBD2; cdr3_aa: CASRDGRLAGYNEQFF; cdr3_nt: TGCGCCAGCAGGGATGGAAGACTAGCGGGTTACAATGAGCAGTTCTTC
clone_size: NA; v_call: TRBV5-6; j_call: TRBJ2-2; d_call: NA; cdr3_aa: CASRRYGRGTGELFF; cdr3_nt: TGTGCCAGCCGTAGGTACGGGCGGGGAACCGGGGAGCTGTTTTTT
clone_size: NA; v_call: TRBV6-1; j_call: TRBJ2-2; d_call: TRBD2; cdr3_aa: CASRTTSGGIGELFF; cdr3_nt: TGTGCCAGCAGGACGACTAGCGGGGGGATCGGGGAGCTGTTTTTT
clone_size: NA; v_call: TRBV15; j_call: TRBJ1-1; d_call: NA; cdr3_aa: CATSRAVNTEAFF; cdr3_nt: TGTGCCACCAGCAGAGCGGTTAACACTGAAGCTTTCTTT
clone_size: NA; v_call: TRBV27; j_call: TRBJ1-2; d_call: NA; cdr3_aa: CASSYQGGKYGYTF; cdr3_nt: TGTGCCAGCAGTTACCAGGGAGGAAAGTATGGCTACACCTTC
clone_size: NA; v_call: TRBV28; j_call: TRBJ2-7; d_call: NA; cdr3_aa: CASSFQTYEQYF; cdr3_nt: TGTGCCAGCAGTTTTCAAACCTACGAGCAGTACTTC
clone_size: NA; v_call: TRBV29-1; j_call: TRBJ2-2; d_call: NA; cdr3_aa: CSVVEQAGELFF; cdr3_nt: TGCAGCGTTGTGGAACAGGCCGGGGAGCTGTTTTTT
clone_size: NA; v_call: TRBV7-3; j_call: TRBJ2-1; d_call: NA; cdr3_aa: CASSISYSSYNEQFF; cdr3_nt: TGTGCCAGCAGCATCTCCTACAGCTCCTACAATGAGCAGTTCTTC
clone_size: NA; v_call: TRBV27; j_call: TRBJ2-3; d_call: TRBD2; cdr3_aa: CASKSGGSTDTQYF; cdr3_nt: TGTGCCAGCAAAAGCGGGGGTAGCACAGATACGCAGTATTTT
clone_size: NA; v_call: TRBV9; j_call: TRBJ2-3; d_call: NA; cdr3_aa: CASSGSIAPTDTQYF; cdr3_nt: TGTGCCAGCAGCGGGTCTATTGCCCCCACAGATACGCAGTATTTT